This entry features one T cell receptor beta chain sequence. The antigen is not known. The CDR3 contains 13 residues. V was trimmed by 4 bases and J by 0 bases, leaving 9 bases between them. Germline-derived CDR1 and CDR2 are DFQATT and SNEGSKA (reference sequence). Construction of the TCRbeta library involved unique molecular identifiers. TCRdb used MiXCR to reprocess the PCR reads, holding one entry per CDR3 protein. The sample contains over 400,000 distinct CDR3 sequences, 43% of which appear only once. This record belongs to a study of T-cell reconstitution after alpha-beta-depleted transplantation in children. Study results and limitations: Counts and diversity of T cells one year after transplant came mostly from newly produced T cells. Surviving recipient T cells and thymic progenitors produced the high day-60 TCRbeta diversity seen in some patients. At around two months after transplant, the alpha-beta T cells were reportedly derived from several hundred expanded clones that came from non-depleted graft cells.

Sequencing was performed on PBMCs, taken before TCRalphabeta/CD19-depleted stem cell transplant. This chain links TRBV20-1 with TRBJ1-1; D uncertain. The TCR comes from a girl aged 2 to 9 with aplastic anemia, due to receive a stem cell transplant. CDR3 loop: CSAMTGLNTEAFF. The DNA of the CDR3 is TGCAGTGCTATGACGGGATTGAACACTGAAGCTTTCTTT.